The sequence of this T cell receptor (beta chain) was determined in a study of regulatory T cells in long-lasting Graves disease (dated by TCRdb to the early 2020s). For the study in its entirety: Persistent Graves' disease meant more than 5 years of antithyroid drug treatment with TSH receptor autoantibodies that stayed positive. Persistent Graves' disease patients in the clinical cohort had taken antithyroid drugs for approximately 9.5 years on average. The study was registered as a clinical trial and conducted in China. TCR sequencing covered about 13 persistent and about 20 newly diagnosed Graves' disease patients, around 33 samples in total. Patients with persistent Graves' disease were compared with patients with newly diagnosed Graves' disease using TCR sequencing and RNA sequencing of peripheral blood. What the work shows at the level of the full study, not this receptor alone: Preferential use of TRBV28, TRBJ1-2 and TRBJ2-5 was observed in persistent disease, whereas TRBV20-1 and TRBJ2-1 were favored in newly diagnosed disease. The authors acknowledged the small sample size as a limitation that may reduce accuracy. More public clonotypes were shared among persistent patients (roughly 2,700) than among newly diagnosed patients (roughly 960). Compared with newly diagnosed patients, patients with persistent Graves' disease had lower TCR Shannon entropy and fewer highly expanded clones, which suggests clonal expansion. Only peripheral blood was studied, because thyroid tissue, the primary lesion, was inaccessible. Sequencing and analysis were limited to the TCR beta chain.

This clonotype was observed at least ten times. Its antigen is still unknown. No per-base quality is available; no much larger clone lies one base away. The time point label, as the study defines it: persistent/refractory GD, antithyroid drugs over 5 years with positive TRAb. RNA was extracted from PBMCs in TRIzol for both TCR sequencing and RNA sequencing. Graves' disease was diagnosed according to American Thyroid Association guidelines. The patients came from an endocrinology department in Xi'an, China. Each patient gave roughly 8.4 milliliters of peripheral blood, collected in an EDTA anticoagulant tube. Ficoll Paque Plus density gradient separation was used to isolate PBMCs, and no additional T cell sorting was done. An Agilent 2100 Bioanalyzer and agarose gel were used to assess RNA quality, and a NanoDrop 2000 was used to measure RNA concentration. Libraries were built with multiplex PCR. Sequencing took place on an Illumina HiSeq 4000. TCR beta libraries were built with iRepertoire HTBI primers and Arm-PCR amplification of CDR3 regions. Before sequencing, the PCR products went through gel purification. As for the original processing: A total of 60 to 80 TRBV and more than twelve TRBJ segments were identified across samples and were used for gene usage analysis of CDR3 amino acid clonotypes. Filtered high-quality paired reads were merged into contigs using COPE and FqMerger. BLAST was used to align contigs to the IMGT TRBV, TRBD and TRBJ reference genes, and CDR3 was defined following IMGT. Highly expanded clones were defined as clonotypes with a frequency above 0.1%. Shannon entropy served as the measure of repertoire diversity, while the Gini coefficient captured V-J evenness. A clonotype found in more than one individual was treated as public. The public sequencing data were trimmed at Q25 with fastp and processed into clonotypes with MiXCR by TCRdb, which kept only in-frame beta chains. Each record represents a unique CDR3 protein, reported with the most common genes and DNA among its rows. In this record, the V and J calls reflect TCRdb's handling and not the investigators' own analysis. Present in this sample are fewer than 550,000 distinct CDR3 sequences, about 22% of which were seen just once. The biggest ten clones account for less than 9% of the sample.

Its CDR3 holds 12 amino acids, cysteine through phenylalanine. Kept here is only the CDR3 DNA, which spans 36 bases and is read in frame from base 1. Via the germline V gene (reference sequence), CDR1 is DFQATT and CDR2 SNEGSKA. At the junction V is shortened by 6 bases and J by 6 bases; bases outside the gene matches: 8. The receptor was isolated from a female donor with Graves disease. Recombination connected TRBV20-1 to TRBJ2-7; TRBD1 agrees with 7 junctional bases. Sample: peripheral blood mononuclear cells (PBMCs), taken when the disease was refractory, from a patient treated with antithyroid drugs. This receptor has the CDR3 CSAHPGTAEQYF. The nucleotide sequence is given as TGCAGTGCGCACCCTGGGACAGCCGAGCAGTACTTC.